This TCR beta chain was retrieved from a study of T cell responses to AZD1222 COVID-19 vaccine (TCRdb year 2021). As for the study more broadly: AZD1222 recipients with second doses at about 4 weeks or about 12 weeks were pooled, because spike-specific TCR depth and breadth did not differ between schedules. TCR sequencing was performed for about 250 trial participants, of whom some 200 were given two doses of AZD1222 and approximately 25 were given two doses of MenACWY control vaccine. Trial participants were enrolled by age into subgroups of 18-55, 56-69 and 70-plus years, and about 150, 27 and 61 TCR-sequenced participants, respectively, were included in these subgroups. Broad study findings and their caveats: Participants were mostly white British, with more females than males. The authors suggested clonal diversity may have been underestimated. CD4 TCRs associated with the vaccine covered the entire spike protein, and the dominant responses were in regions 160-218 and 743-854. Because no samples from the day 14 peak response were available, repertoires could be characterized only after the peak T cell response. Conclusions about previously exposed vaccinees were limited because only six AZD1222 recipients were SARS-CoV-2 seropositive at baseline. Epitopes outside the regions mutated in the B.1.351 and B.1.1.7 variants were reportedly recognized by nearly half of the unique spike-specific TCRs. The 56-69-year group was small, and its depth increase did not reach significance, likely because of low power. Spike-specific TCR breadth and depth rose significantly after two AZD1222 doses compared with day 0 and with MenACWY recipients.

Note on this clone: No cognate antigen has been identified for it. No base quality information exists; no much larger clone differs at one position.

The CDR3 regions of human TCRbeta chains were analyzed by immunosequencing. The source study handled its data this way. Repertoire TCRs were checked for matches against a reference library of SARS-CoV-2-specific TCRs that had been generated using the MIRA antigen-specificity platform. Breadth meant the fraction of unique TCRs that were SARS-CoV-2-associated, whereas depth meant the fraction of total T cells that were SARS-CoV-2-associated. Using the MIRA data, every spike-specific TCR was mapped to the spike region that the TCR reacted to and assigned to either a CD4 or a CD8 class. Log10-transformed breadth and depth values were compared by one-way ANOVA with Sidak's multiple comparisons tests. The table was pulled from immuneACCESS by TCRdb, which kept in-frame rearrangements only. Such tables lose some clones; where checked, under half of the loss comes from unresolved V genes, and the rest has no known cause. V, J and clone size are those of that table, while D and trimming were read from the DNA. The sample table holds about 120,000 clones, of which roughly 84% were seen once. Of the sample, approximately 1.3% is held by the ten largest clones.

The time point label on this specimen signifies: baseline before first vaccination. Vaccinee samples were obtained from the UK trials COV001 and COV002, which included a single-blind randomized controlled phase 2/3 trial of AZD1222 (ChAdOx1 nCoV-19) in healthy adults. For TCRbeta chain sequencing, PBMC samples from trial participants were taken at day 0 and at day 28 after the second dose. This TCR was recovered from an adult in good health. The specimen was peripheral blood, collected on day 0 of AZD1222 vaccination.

The CDR3 in this case is CASSLEEGQMNTEAFF. The bases are TGTGCCAGCAGCTTAGAAGAGGGACAGATGAACACTGAAGCTTTCTTT. Here the chain combines TRBV7-8 and TRBJ1-1; a stretch of 7 junction bases matches TRBD1. Reading from cysteine to phenylalanine, the CDR3 counts 16 amino acids. Only CDR3 DNA remains: 48 bases, in frame from the first base. CDR1 SGHVS and CDR2 FQNEAQ were looked up in the germline V gene. V loses 1 base at its end and J loses 0 bases; junction bases beyond the gene matches: 5.